This TCR beta chain comes out of a study of blood T cells in healthy people across ages. Trimming removed 1 base at V and 1 base at J, with 4 bases between. Per the germline V gene, CDR1 is LNHNV and CDR2 is YYDKDF (reference sequence). This CDR3 region has 13 residues. The authors ran a second PCR of about 7 to 12 cycles using a sample-barcoded 5' primer and a J-beta primer mix. TCRdb re-called the 5' RACE reads with MiXCR, one entry per CDR3 protein. The table has some 1.5 million distinct CDR3 sequences, 40% to 45% seen once. The material sequenced was blood. The receptor comes from a woman between 18 and 29 years old in good health. J is TRBJ1-1 and V is TRBV15, with D hard to call. The CDR3 loop reads CATSRGGNTEAFF. CDR3 DNA sequence: TGTGCCACCAGCAGAGGTGGGAACACTGAAGCTTTCTTT.